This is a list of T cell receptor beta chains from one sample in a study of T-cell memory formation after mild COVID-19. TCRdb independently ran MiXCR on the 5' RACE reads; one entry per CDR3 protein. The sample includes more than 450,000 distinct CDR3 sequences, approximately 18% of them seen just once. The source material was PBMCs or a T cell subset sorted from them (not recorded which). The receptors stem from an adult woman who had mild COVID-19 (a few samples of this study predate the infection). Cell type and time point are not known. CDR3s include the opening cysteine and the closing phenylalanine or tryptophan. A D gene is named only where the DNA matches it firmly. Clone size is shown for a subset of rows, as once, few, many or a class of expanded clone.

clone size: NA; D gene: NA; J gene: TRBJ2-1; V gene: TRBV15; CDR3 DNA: TGTGCCACCAGCAGAGGTCGACTAGTCGGAGACAATGAGCAGTTCTTC; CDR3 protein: CATSRGRLVGDNEQFF
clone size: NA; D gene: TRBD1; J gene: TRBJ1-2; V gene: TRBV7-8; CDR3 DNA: TGTGCCAGCAGCTTAGCGATTGGGCAGGGGGGCTATGGCTACACCTTC; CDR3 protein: CASSLAIGQGGYGYTF
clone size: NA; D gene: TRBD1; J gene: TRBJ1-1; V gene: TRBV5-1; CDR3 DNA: TGCGCCAGCAGCCAATCCGGGACAGGGGTTACTGAAGCTTTCTTT; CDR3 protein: CASSQSGTGVTEAFF
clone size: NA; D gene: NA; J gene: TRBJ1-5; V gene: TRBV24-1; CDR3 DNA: TGTGCCACCACTCCCGACGGAAGCAATCAGCCCCAGCATTTT; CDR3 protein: CATTPDGSNQPQHF
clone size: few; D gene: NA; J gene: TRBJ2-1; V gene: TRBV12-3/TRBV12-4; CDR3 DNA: TGTGCCAGCAGTTTATCCCGGCGGCTTGAGCAGTTCTTC; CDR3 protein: CASSLSRRLEQFF
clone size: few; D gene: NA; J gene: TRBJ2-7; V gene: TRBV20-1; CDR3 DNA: TGCAGTGCCCTAGGTGACAGCTCCTACGAGCAGTACTTC; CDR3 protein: CSALGDSSYEQYF
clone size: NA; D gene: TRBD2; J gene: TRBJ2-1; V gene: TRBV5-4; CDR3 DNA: TGTGCCAGCAGCCTCGGACTAGCGGGTTACTACAATGAGCAGTTCTTC; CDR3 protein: CASSLGLAGYYNEQFF
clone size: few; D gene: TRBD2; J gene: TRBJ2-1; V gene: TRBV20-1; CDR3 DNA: TGCAGTGCTAGACTAGCGGGGACCTACGATGAGCAGTTCTTC; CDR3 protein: CSARLAGTYDEQFF
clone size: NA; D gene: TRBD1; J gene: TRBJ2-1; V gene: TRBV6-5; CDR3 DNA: TGTGCCAGCATCAGAACTGGACAGGGATTCTATGAGCAGTTCTTC; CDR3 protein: CASIRTGQGFYEQFF
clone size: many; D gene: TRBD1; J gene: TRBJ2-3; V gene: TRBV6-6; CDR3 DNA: TGTGCCAGCAGTTCCCGACAGGGGGCGAGCGATACGCAGTATTTT; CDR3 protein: CASSSRQGASDTQYF
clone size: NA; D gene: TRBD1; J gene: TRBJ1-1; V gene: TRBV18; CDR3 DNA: TGTGCCAGCTCACCACTCACAGGGGGAAACACTGAAGCTTTCTTT; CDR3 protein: CASSPLTGGNTEAFF